The TCR beta chain described here comes from a study of blood T cell repertoires in COVID-19. Overall study context: Material from acute and convalescent COVID-19 was sourced from the United States, Italy and Spain. In each case, the material was cDNA or gDNA derived from T cells, B-cell-depleted T cells, or PBMCs.

The Seattle site enrolled patients during active infection and followed them longitudinally. Per the study methods: The assay estimated nucleated cells by amplifying reference gene primers. Produced via immunoSEQ multiplex PCR; TCRdb's table is partial and in-frame only. The DNA was the basis for D and trimming; V, J and clone size are from that table. The sample contains 250,000 to 300,000 clones, over 70% of which appear only once. The sequenced sample was peripheral blood. This sequence originates from a woman in her 70s with COVID-19, enrolled during active disease.

The chain's CDR3 is CASSVTVNTEAFF. CDR3 nucleotide sequence: TGCGCCAGCAGTGTGACAGTGAACACTGAAGCTTTCTTT. The rearrangement joins TRBV10-2 to TRBJ1-1; D might be TRBD1 (5 bases). This CDR3 comprises 13 residues. The germline V and J ends were trimmed by 4 bases and 0 bases, with 6 bases remaining between them. Germline V gene lookup returns CDR1 WSHSY and CDR2 SAAADI.